This record covers a single T cell receptor (beta chain). The target antigen is unknown. The authors distributed each subset's genomic DNA evenly over several immunoSEQ plates. Generated by immunoSEQ multiplex PCR, the TCRdb table keeps only in-frame clones and is missing some. This sample has under 350,000 clones; roughly 91% occur once, and the top ten carry under 20%. V was pared by 0 bases and J by 5 bases, with 4 bases between. The CDR3 has 12 amino acids. Germline lookup yields CDR1 MGHRA and CDR2 YSYEKL. Combination of CD45RO+ cells with CCR7-negative CD45RA+ TemRA cells was used for CD8 memory. The record originates from a study of shared clonotypes between healthy human individuals. At the level of the study: Three plates each covered CD4 naive and memory; CD8 naive two, CD8 memory one. Overall study findings and caveats: Some clonotypes were shared by all four sorted-subset donors, while others were not shared. The non-shared ones had lower generation probabilities than the shared ones.

This clonotype originated in a man in his late teens or twenties in good health. The sample comprised memory CD8+ T cells sorted from blood. Subset described: CD45RO+ cells pooled with CCR7-negative TemRA cells. The chain links TRBV4-1 to TRBJ1-2; no definite D call. CDR3 nucleotides: TGCGCCAGCAGCCAAGAAGGATATGGCTACACCTTC. Its protein product is CASSQEGYGYTF.